This T cell receptor beta chain was observed in a study of blood T cell repertoires in COVID-19. On the study more broadly: Specimens from acute and convalescent COVID-19 originated in the United States, Italy and Spain. T cells, B-cell-depleted T cells, or PBMCs supplied cDNA or gDNA.

There are 12 residues in the CDR3. V lost 0 bases and J 11 bases, leaving 12 bases between the germline ends. Germline loops: CDR1 SGHRS, CDR2 YFSETQ. Methods used by the authors: Scientists estimated how many nucleated cells there were by amplifying reference gene primers. Measured with immunoSEQ multiplex PCR; TCRdb has only the in-frame clones, and not every one. V and J calls plus clone size are reproduced from that table; the DNA served to infer D and trimming. The data hold fewer than 120,000 clones, with over 60% observed a single time. This TCR derives from an elderly woman with active or convalescent COVID-19. Sequencing input: peripheral blood. The gene calls are TRBV5-1 and TRBJ2-7; tentatively, D is TRBD2 (5 bases). The CDR3 DNA sequence: TGCGCCAGCAGCTTGGACGAGGGATCTAAGTACTTC. Encoded protein: CASSLDEGSKYF.